These T cell receptor beta chains were read from a single sample in a study of blood T cell repertoires in COVID-19. Repertoires were generated with immunoSEQ multiplex PCR, while TCRdb's copy carries only in-frame clones and drops some. The sample has about 81,000 clones, around 89% seen once. The sequenced sample consisted of PBMCs or T cells enriched from blood (not recorded which). The receptor source for this set is a woman in her forties or fifties with acute COVID-19. CDR3s include the opening cysteine and the closing phenylalanine or tryptophan. The order of the fields is CDR3 protein, CDR3 DNA, clone size, D gene, V gene, J gene. The D gene is left open where the match is weak. Size values are once, few and many counts, or a class for expanded clones, and some rows have none.

CDR3: CTWGTSNNEQFF; DNA: TGTACCTGGGGGACTAGCAACAATGAGCAGTTCTTC; size: -; D: TRBD2; V: TRBV9; J: TRBJ2-1
CDR3: CASSFGGSTNEKLFF; DNA: TGTGCCAGCAGCTTCGGTGGTTCAACTAATGAAAAACTGTTTTTT; size: once; D: -; V: TRBV5-4; J: TRBJ1-4
CDR3: CASSAPESVSGGAEAFF; DNA: TGTGCCAGCAGTGCCCCTGAGTCCGTTTCGGGCGGGGCTGAAGCTTTCTTT; size: once; D: -; V: TRBV6-1; J: TRBJ1-1
CDR3: CASSYGGTGNGYTF; DNA: TGTGCCAGCAGTTACGGGGGGACAGGGAATGGCTACACCTTC; size: -; D: TRBD1; V: TRBV6-5; J: TRBJ1-2
CDR3: CASRGTAGYGYTF; DNA: TGTGCCAGCAGGGGGACAGCCGGCTATGGCTACACCTTC; size: -; D: TRBD1; V: TRBV12-3/TRBV12-4; J: TRBJ1-2
CDR3: CASNGGNIGNEKLFF; DNA: TGTGCCAGTAATGGAGGGAATATTGGAAATGAAAAACTGTTTTTT; size: -; D: -; V: TRBV19; J: TRBJ1-4
CDR3: CASSPGQGASGYTF; DNA: TGTGCCAGCAGCCCGGGACAGGGGGCCTCTGGCTACACCTTC; size: -; D: TRBD1; V: TRBV7-3; J: TRBJ1-2
CDR3: CASSPLGGPGNTIYF; DNA: TGTGCCAGCAGCCCCCTAGGGGGTCCTGGAAACACCATATATTTT; size: -; D: -; V: TRBV11-2; J: TRBJ1-3
CDR3: CSVEHRGADGYTF; DNA: TGCAGCGTTGAACACAGGGGGGCCGATGGCTACACCTTC; size: -; D: TRBD1; V: TRBV29-1; J: TRBJ1-2
CDR3: CASSPRQGSTNTEAFF; DNA: TGTGCCAGCAGCCCCCGACAGGGATCGACGAACACTGAAGCTTTCTTT; size: -; D: TRBD1; V: TRBV5-4; J: TRBJ1-1
CDR3: CASSRDRGHQPQHF; DNA: TGTGCCAGCAGTCGGGACAGGGGCCATCAGCCCCAGCATTTT; size: -; D: TRBD1; V: TRBV6-5; J: TRBJ1-5
CDR3: CASMTQGNTIYF; DNA: TGTGCCAGCATGACACAAGGAAACACCATATATTTT; size: -; D: -; V: TRBV6-5; J: TRBJ1-3
CDR3: CASSRGLNEQFF; DNA: TGTGCCAGCAGTCGAGGACTCAATGAGCAGTTCTTC; size: -; D: -; V: TRBV5-4; J: TRBJ2-1
CDR3: CASSATGTGGTEAFF; DNA: TGTGCCAGCAGTGCTACCGGGACAGGGGGCACTGAAGCTTTCTTT; size: once; D: TRBD1; V: TRBV27; J: TRBJ1-1
CDR3: CAAGGTLNTGELFF; DNA: TGTGCCGCGGGGGGAACACTGAACACCGGGGAGCTGTTTTTT; size: -; D: TRBD2; V: TRBV19; J: TRBJ2-2
CDR3: CAWSPQGSRGYTF; DNA: TGTGCCTGGAGTCCCCAGGGAAGTAGGGGCTACACCTTC; size: few; D: -; V: TRBV30; J: TRBJ1-2
CDR3: CASSLEGQENQPQHF; DNA: TGTGCCAGCAGCTTAGAGGGACAGGAAAATCAGCCCCAGCATTTT; size: -; D: TRBD1; V: TRBV7-2; J: TRBJ1-5
CDR3: CASSLRQRSYEQYF; DNA: TGTGCCAGCAGCCTCCGACAGCGCTCCTACGAGCAGTACTTC; size: -; D: -; V: TRBV7-2; J: TRBJ2-7
CDR3: CASSLAGGTTTYEQYF; DNA: TGTGCCAGCAGCTTGGCGGGGGGCACGACTACCTACGAGCAGTACTTC; size: once; D: -; V: TRBV5-5; J: TRBJ2-7
CDR3: CASSSGQPTRTF; DNA: TGTGCCAGCAGCTCCGGACAGCCTACAAGGACCTTC; size: -; D: -; V: TRBV5-6; J: TRBJ1-2
CDR3: CASRISGSPVNEQFF; DNA: TGCGCCAGCAGGATAAGCGGGAGCCCCGTCAATGAGCAGTTCTTC; size: -; D: TRBD2; V: TRBV5-1; J: TRBJ2-1
CDR3: CASSQGGGRSTEAFF; DNA: TGTGCCAGCAGCCAAGGGGGTGGGAGGAGCACTGAAGCTTTCTTT; size: -; D: -; V: TRBV3-1/TRBV3-2; J: TRBJ1-1
CDR3: CASSPPIDSWQYF; DNA: TGTGCCAGCTCACCACCAATAGACAGTTGGCAGTACTTC; size: once; D: -; V: TRBV18; J: TRBJ2-7
CDR3: CASSGLRRQSNYNEQFF; DNA: TGTGCCAGCAGTGGACTTCGACGACAGAGTAATTACAATGAGCAGTTCTTC; size: -; D: -; V: TRBV6-1; J: TRBJ2-1
CDR3: CASSPQGNTEAFF; DNA: TGTGCCAGCAGCCCACAGGGGAACACTGAAGCTTTCTTT; size: -; D: -; V: TRBV5-4; J: TRBJ1-1
CDR3: CASSSYPGGPANDEQYF; DNA: TGTGCCAGCAGTTCGTACCCCGGAGGACCAGCGAACGACGAGCAGTACTTC; size: -; D: -; V: TRBV28; J: TRBJ2-7
CDR3: CASSPSGGEYNEQFF; DNA: TGCGCCAGCAGCCCTAGCGGAGGGGAGTACAATGAGCAGTTCTTC; size: -; D: TRBD2; V: TRBV5-1; J: TRBJ2-1
CDR3: CAWERPITGLFKNEQFF; DNA: TGTGCCTGGGAACGTCCCATAACGGGACTTTTCAAAAATGAGCAGTTCTTC; size: -; D: -; V: TRBV30; J: TRBJ2-1
CDR3: CASSLGQGTGELFF; DNA: TGTGCCAGCAGCTTAGGGCAGGGGACCGGGGAGCTGTTTTTT; size: -; D: -; V: TRBV11-3; J: TRBJ2-2
CDR3: CASSQGDRLSWGNSPLHF; DNA: TGTGCCAGCAGCCAAGGGGACAGACTTTCTTGGGGGAATTCACCCCTCCACTTT; size: -; D: TRBD1; V: TRBV3-1/TRBV3-2; J: TRBJ1-6
CDR3: CASSLGVSAGAEAQYF; DNA: TGTGCCAGCAGCTTAGGGGTTTCAGCGGGGGCGGAGGCCCAGTACTTC; size: -; D: TRBD2; V: TRBV7-2; J: TRBJ2-5
CDR3: CASSRGRSSDTQYF; DNA: TGTGCCAGCAGCCGCGGGCGGAGTTCAGATACGCAGTATTTT; size: -; D: -; V: TRBV11-3; J: TRBJ2-3
CDR3: CASSEDLAGGYEQYF; DNA: TGTGCCAGCAGTGAAGATTTAGCGGGAGGTTACGAGCAGTACTTC; size: -; D: TRBD2; V: TRBV6-1; J: TRBJ2-7
CDR3: CASRFDTGGWETQYF; DNA: TGTGCCAGCAGATTTGATACAGGGGGTTGGGAGACCCAGTACTTC; size: few; D: TRBD1; V: TRBV6-5; J: TRBJ2-5
CDR3: CASSSSGRNNEQFF; DNA: TGTGCCAGCAGCTCTAGCGGAAGAAACAATGAGCAGTTCTTC; size: -; D: TRBD2; V: TRBV5-6; J: TRBJ2-1
CDR3: CSVDKGAGDTQYF; DNA: TGCAGCGTTGACAAGGGGGCGGGAGATACGCAGTATTTT; size: -; D: TRBD1; V: TRBV29-1; J: TRBJ2-3
CDR3: CASSAQSGTGNEKLFF; DNA: TGCGCCAGCAGCGCGCAGTCCGGGACAGGGAATGAAAAACTGTTTTTT; size: -; D: TRBD1; V: TRBV5-1; J: TRBJ1-4
CDR3: CASSHGQGAPTEAFF; DNA: TGTGCCAGCAGCCATGGACAGGGGGCGCCCACTGAAGCTTTCTTT; size: few; D: TRBD1; V: TRBV6-2/TRBV6-3; J: TRBJ1-1
CDR3: CASSLRTSGRSFQETQYF; DNA: TGTGCCAGCAGCCTTAGAACTAGCGGGAGGAGTTTCCAAGAGACCCAGTACTTC; size: -; D: TRBD2; V: TRBV7-9; J: TRBJ2-5
CDR3: CAWSAGGTEAFF; DNA: TGTGCCTGGAGTGCGGGAGGCACTGAAGCTTTCTTT; size: -; D: -; V: TRBV30; J: TRBJ1-1
CDR3: CASSLGLTNTEAFF; DNA: TGCGCCAGCAGCTTGGGACTTACGAACACTGAAGCTTTCTTT; size: -; D: -; V: TRBV5-1; J: TRBJ1-1
CDR3: CASSVASREDERAFF; DNA: TGTGCCAGCAGCGTAGCGTCCCGGGAGGACGAGCGGGCTTTCTTT; size: once; D: -; V: TRBV9; J: TRBJ1-1
CDR3: CASSQEGGRGTGELFF; DNA: TGCGCCAGCAGCCAAGAAGGGGGCCGAGGCACCGGGGAGCTGTTTTTT; size: -; D: TRBD1; V: TRBV4-1; J: TRBJ2-2
CDR3: CASSPWAVDPNTIYF; DNA: TGCGCCAGCAGCCCCTGGGCCGTTGACCCCAACACCATATATTTT; size: -; D: -; V: TRBV5-1; J: TRBJ1-3
CDR3: CATSRDLAGRGEQYF; DNA: TGTGCCACCAGCAGAGATCTGGCAGGGAGGGGAGAGCAGTACTTC; size: -; D: TRBD2; V: TRBV15; J: TRBJ2-7